This is a list of T cell receptor beta chains from one sample in a study of T cells after yellow fever vaccination. MiXCR was run by TCRdb on the 5' RACE reads, yielding one entry per CDR3 protein. The sample carries around 340,000 distinct CDR3 sequences, about an eighth recorded once. Sample: CD4+ T cells sorted from PBMCs, taken 15 days after the yellow fever booster vaccination. These receptors all come from a man between 18 and 35 years old who received the YFV17D yellow fever vaccine. Both conserved end residues are part of each CDR3. The D gene is left open where the match is weak. A clone size is listed for some rows: how often the clone was seen (once, few, many), or a class if it is expanded.

CDR3nt: TGCGCCAGCAGCTTCGGGACAGTCACAGATACGCAGTATTTT
CDR3aa: CASSFGTVTDTQYF
abundance: few
d_gene: TRBD1
v_gene: TRBV5-1
j_gene: TRBJ2-3

CDR3nt: TGCAGTGCTAGAGATTGGGGTATTAGCAATCAGCCCCAGCATTTT
CDR3aa: CSARDWGISNQPQHF
abundance: few
d_gene: .
v_gene: TRBV20-1
j_gene: TRBJ1-5

CDR3nt: TGCAGCGCTCCACTAGCGGGGTCTAGCACAGATACGCAGTATTTT
CDR3aa: CSAPLAGSSTDTQYF
abundance: few
d_gene: TRBD2
v_gene: TRBV29-1
j_gene: TRBJ2-3

CDR3nt: TGTGCCAGCAGTTATTTCCGAGAGACCCAGTACTTC
CDR3aa: CASSYFRETQYF
abundance: few
d_gene: .
v_gene: TRBV6-2/TRBV6-3
j_gene: TRBJ2-5

CDR3nt: TGTGCCAGCAGGCGTGGCAGGGTGGATTGGGACACTGAAGCTTTCTTT
CDR3aa: CASRRGRVDWDTEAFF
abundance: .
d_gene: .
v_gene: TRBV7-9
j_gene: TRBJ1-1

CDR3nt: TGTGCCAGCAGCTTAGGAATTGGGGGGACTGAAGCTTTCTTT
CDR3aa: CASSLGIGGTEAFF
abundance: .
d_gene: .
v_gene: TRBV7-8
j_gene: TRBJ1-1

CDR3nt: TGTGCCAGCCTGGGGGGTAGCACAGATACGCAGTATTTT
CDR3aa: CASLGGSTDTQYF
abundance: .
d_gene: .
v_gene: TRBV27
j_gene: TRBJ2-3

CDR3nt: TGTGCCAGCAGCCAAGCGGGACAGGGGGCCCCTGAAGCTTTCTTT
CDR3aa: CASSQAGQGAPEAFF
abundance: few
d_gene: TRBD1
v_gene: TRBV4-2
j_gene: TRBJ1-1

CDR3nt: TGTGCCAGCAGTAAGGGACAGGGGCAGGAGACCCAGTACTTC
CDR3aa: CASSKGQGQETQYF
abundance: .
d_gene: TRBD1
v_gene: TRBV27
j_gene: TRBJ2-5

CDR3nt: TGTGCCAGCAGCCCCTTAGCGGGGGCCATGGTAGAGCAGTTCTTC
CDR3aa: CASSPLAGAMVEQFF
abundance: few
d_gene: TRBD2
v_gene: TRBV3-1
j_gene: TRBJ2-1

CDR3nt: TGTGCCAGCAGACCTACAGGGGTTAGCAATCAGCCCCAGCATTTT
CDR3aa: CASRPTGVSNQPQHF
abundance: .
d_gene: TRBD1
v_gene: TRBV7-2
j_gene: TRBJ1-5

CDR3nt: TGCGCCAGCAGCCAAGATCGAAACAGGGGGGCCACTGAAGCTTTCTTT
CDR3aa: CASSQDRNRGATEAFF
abundance: few
d_gene: TRBD1
v_gene: TRBV4-3
j_gene: TRBJ1-1

CDR3nt: TGTGCCAGCAGCACTTGGACAGGGGGAGGCTCTGAAGCTTTCTTT
CDR3aa: CASSTWTGGGSEAFF
abundance: .
d_gene: TRBD1
v_gene: TRBV11-2
j_gene: TRBJ1-1

CDR3nt: TGTGCCACCAGTGATTACAGGGGCACCGGGGAGCTGTTTTTT
CDR3aa: CATSDYRGTGELFF
abundance: many
d_gene: TRBD1
v_gene: TRBV24-1
j_gene: TRBJ2-2

CDR3nt: TGTGCCACCTCGAGCGGGGACAGGGGAGTAGATACGCAGTATTTT
CDR3aa: CATSSGDRGVDTQYF
abundance: few
d_gene: TRBD1
v_gene: TRBV6-6
j_gene: TRBJ2-3

CDR3nt: TGCAGCGTTGAGAACAGGGGGCTAGAGACCCAGTACTTC
CDR3aa: CSVENRGLETQYF
abundance: few
d_gene: TRBD1
v_gene: TRBV29-1
j_gene: TRBJ2-5

CDR3nt: TGTGCCAGCAGACCCGGGGCCTACAATGAGCAGTTCTTC
CDR3aa: CASRPGAYNEQFF
abundance: .
d_gene: .
v_gene: TRBV28
j_gene: TRBJ2-1

CDR3nt: TGCGCCAGCAGCTTCCCAAGACGGGAGACCCAGTACTTC
CDR3aa: CASSFPRRETQYF
abundance: many
d_gene: .
v_gene: TRBV5-1
j_gene: TRBJ2-5

CDR3nt: TGTGCCAGCAGCTACGATAACATAAAATCCGAGGGCTACACCTTC
CDR3aa: CASSYDNIKSEGYTF
abundance: .
d_gene: .
v_gene: TRBV13
j_gene: TRBJ1-2

CDR3nt: TGTGCCAGCAGCTTAGAGGGGGCGAACACTGAAGCTTTCTTT
CDR3aa: CASSLEGANTEAFF
abundance: .
d_gene: TRBD1
v_gene: TRBV7-2
j_gene: TRBJ1-1

CDR3nt: TGTGCCAGCAGCGTAGGCCGACTAGCGGGGCGTGAGACCCAGTACTTC
CDR3aa: CASSVGRLAGRETQYF
abundance: .
d_gene: TRBD2
v_gene: TRBV9
j_gene: TRBJ2-5

CDR3nt: TGTGCCAGCTCACCACCGGACAGGGCACGCGAGCAGTTCTTC
CDR3aa: CASSPPDRAREQFF
abundance: few
d_gene: TRBD1
v_gene: TRBV18
j_gene: TRBJ2-1

CDR3nt: TGTGCCAGCAGTTATCTTGAACCCACAGATACGCAGTATTTT
CDR3aa: CASSYLEPTDTQYF
abundance: .
d_gene: .
v_gene: TRBV6-5
j_gene: TRBJ2-3